The 26 T cell receptor beta chains below were found in one sample sequenced in a study of blood T cells in healthy people across ages. For the second PCR, which ran for about 6 to 11 cycles, a sample-barcoded 5' primer and a J-beta primer mix were used. TCRdb re-derived calls from the 5' RACE reads in MiXCR, one entry per CDR3 protein. The repertoire holds about 1,500,000 distinct CDR3 sequences, with around 42% as singletons. The sample consisted of blood. All receptors come from a woman younger than 35 in good health.

This clonotype occurred a few times. The rearrangement links TRBV12-3 or TRBV12-4 to TRBJ2-7; 12 bases agree with TRBD2. The CDR3 length is 15 residues. V trimming: 5 bases; J trimming: 5 bases; junction bases outside the gene matches: 7. This chain's CDR3 is CASSPRTSGTHEQYF. As DNA, the CDR3 is TGTGCCAGCAGTCCCCGGACTAGCGGGACCCACGAGCAGTACTTC.

This clonotype was seen a few times. V and J are TRBV20-1 and TRBJ2-3; 7 bases are shared with TRBD1. The V gene's germline CDR1 is DFQATT and CDR2 SNEGSKA (reference sequence). The CDR3 is 12 amino acids. V gave up 6 bases and J gave up 6 bases; unmatched junction bases: 6. CDR3 sequence (DNA): TGCAGTGCCCTCTCACAGGGGGATACGCAGTATTTT. The encoded protein is CSALSQGDTQYF.

The table lists this clonotype with a few counts. The chain couples TRBV6-1 to TRBJ2-3; tentatively, D is TRBD2 (6 bases). The CDR3 runs 15 residues. Trimming stripped 8 bases from V and 4 bases from J, with 19 bases between. Germline CDR1 and CDR2: MNHNS and SASEGT. The CDR3 region has the DNA TGTGCCAGCCGCAGCGGAGGCGGGGTCGCAGATACGCAGTATTTT. It codes for CASRSGGGVADTQYF.

The chain has TRBV4-1 and TRBJ1-1; the match to TRBD1 covers 7 bases. V shed 1 base, J shed 1 base, and the junction held 12 bases outside the gene matches. The CDR3 is made up of 18 amino acids. Germline V gene lookup returns CDR1 MGHRA and CDR2 YSYEKL. DNA of the CDR3: TGCGCCAGCAGCCAAGGCAAAGTAGGGGGCGTAAGGAACACTGAAGCTTTCTTT. Translated, it gives CASSQGKVGGVRNTEAFF.

This clonotype was seen more than once but under ten times. The V and J genes are TRBV11-2 and TRBJ2-7; 8 bases line up with TRBD2. Germline CDR1 SGHAT, CDR2 FQNNGV. The CDR3 consists of 16 residues. The junction had 8 bases not matched to a gene; V was cut back by 4 bases and J by 0 bases. The CDR3 spells CASSSRAGGASYEQYF. DNA of the CDR3: TGTGCCAGCAGCTCGAGGGCGGGAGGAGCCTCCTACGAGCAGTACTTC.

This clonotype was detected only a few times. The chain combines TRBV3-1 with TRBJ2-5; D remains ambiguous. CDR1 is LGHDT and CDR2 is YNNKEL in the germline V gene (reference sequence). Trimming removed 7 bases from V and 2 bases from J, with 14 bases in between. The CDR3 has 14 residues. In DNA form, the CDR3 reads TGTGCCAGCACCCTTCGGCAGCAACAAGAGACCCAGTACTTC. This codes for CASTLRQQQETQYF.

This clonotype appeared a few times. The chain recombines TRBV20-1 with TRBJ2-7; 14 nucleotides match TRBD2. The DNA end is a closer match to TRBJ2-5, so the J assignment may be wrong. Germline V CDR1 and CDR2: DFQATT, SNEGSKA (reference sequence). CDR3 length: 18 amino acids. The CDR3 sequence is CSASGRTGLAGEGETQYF. CDR3 nucleotide sequence: TGCAGTGCTAGTGGGAGAACGGGACTAGCGGGAGAAGGAGAGACCCAGTACTTC.

In this sample, this clonotype turned up a few times. The DNA for the CDR3 is TGCAGTGCTAGTTCAGGGAATGAGCAGTTCTTC. It is translated as CSASSGNEQFF. V and J are TRBV20-1 and TRBJ2-1; TRBD1 might be the D (5 bases). Germline CDR1 DFQATT, CDR2 SNEGSKA (reference sequence). The CDR3 extends over 11 amino acids. V dropped 3 bases and J dropped 7 bases, with 7 bases sitting between them.

This clonotype was picked up a small number of times. This chain links TRBV12-5 with TRBJ2-2, with D maybe TRBD1 (5 bases). CDR1 and CDR2 (germline): LGHNT, FRNRAP. V was cut by 1 base and J by 0 bases, with 6 bases left in between. The CDR3 totals 15 residues. CDR3 region: CASGLGGPNTGELFF. The DNA of the CDR3 is TGTGCTAGTGGTTTGGGGGGCCCGAACACCGGGGAGCTGTTTTTT.

The chain joins TRBV5-1 to TRBJ2-1; TRBD2 agrees at 14 bases. Germline V gives CDR1 SGHRS, CDR2 YFSETQ. J gave up 7 bases and V 3 bases, and 9 bases lay outside the gene matches. This CDR3 has 17 amino acids. As DNA, the CDR3 is TGCGCCAGCAGCTCTCCCCGACTAGCGGGAGGGCAGAATGAGCAGTTCTTC. The encoded protein is CASSSPRLAGGQNEQFF.

The genes are TRBV2 and TRBJ2-3; 7 bases are a match to TRBD1. Trimming took 6 bases from V and 5 from J; bases not matched to a gene: 11. The CDR3 totals 15 residues. Germline assignment: CDR1 SNHLY and CDR2 FYNNEI. The CDR3 is CASSSGQESKDTQYF. The CDR3, as DNA: TGTGCCAGCAGCTCTGGACAGGAGTCAAAAGATACGCAGTATTTT.

The gene calls are TRBV13 and TRBJ2-4, with D perhaps TRBD1 or TRBD2 (5 bases each). Trimming shortened V by 5 bases and J by 13 bases, and 27 bases separated the two germline ends. Germline V gene sequence: CDR1 PRHDT, CDR2 FYEKMQ (reference sequence). The CDR3 spans 16 residues. Here the CDR3 reads CASSGLGRGDSYAQYF. Written as DNA, the CDR3 is TGTGCCAGCAGCGGATTGGGACGGGGCGACTCCTACGCGCAGTACTTC.

The sample holds many counts of this clonotype. The J gene is TRBJ2-7, the V gene TRBV29-1, with TRBD1 matching over 7 bases. This CDR3 contains 14 residues. The ends lost 4 bases at V and 0 bases at J; junction bases unmatched: 6. CDR1 and CDR2 from the germline V gene are SQVTM and ANQGSEA. CDR3 protein: CSVAGTATSYEQYF. The CDR3 nucleotides are TGCAGCGTTGCCGGGACAGCGACCTCCTACGAGCAGTACTTC.

The rearrangement uses TRBV20-1 and TRBJ2-7, with TRBD1 matching 9 bases. This CDR3 comprises 14 residues. Trimming took 6 bases from V and 0 from J; bases not matched to a gene: 6. Germline V gene lookup returns CDR1 DFQATT and CDR2 SNEGSKA (reference sequence). The CDR3 region is CSAGDRVHSYEQYF. The CDR3 DNA reads TGCAGTGCGGGGGACAGGGTCCACTCCTACGAGCAGTACTTC.

The CDR3 DNA reads as TGCGCCAGCAGCTTGGTGACTAGCGGGAGGGTAAACTACAATGAGCAGTTCTTC. Its protein product is CASSLVTSGRVNYNEQFF. The V call is TRBV5-1, the J call TRBJ2-1, with 14 positions matching TRBD2. Trimming took 0 bases from V and 3 from J; bases not matched to a gene: 5. Germline V gives CDR1 SGHRS, CDR2 YFSETQ. CDR3 size: 18 residues.

The V call is TRBV15, the J call TRBJ2-2, with D possibly being TRBD2 (6 bases). The CDR3 is 13 amino acids. CDR1 is LNHNV, CDR2 YYDKDF, per germline (reference sequence). V was clipped by 1 base and J by 10 bases, with 10 bases between them. Here the CDR3 DNA reads TGTGCCACCAGCAGAGGGGGACTCGAGGAGCTGTTTTTT. It codes for CATSRGGLEELFF.

The V and J genes are TRBV12-5 and TRBJ2-6; D remains ambiguous. There are 15 residues in the CDR3. V was pared by 4 bases and J by 0 bases, with 7 bases between. CDR1 and CDR2 from the germline V gene are LGHNT and FRNRAP. DNA for the CDR3: TGTGCTAGTGGTTCCCAGAGCTCTGGGGCCAACGTCCTGACTTTC. It encodes CASGSQSSGANVLTF. Drawing the rest from reference TRBV12-5 and TRBJ2-6, the complete variable domain is DARVTQTPRHKVTEMGQEVTMRCQPILGHNTVFWYRQTMMQGLELLAYFRNRAPLDDSGMPKDRFSAEMPDATLATLKIQPSEPRDSAVYFCASGSQSSGANVLTFGAGSRLTVL.

The rearrangement joins TRBV4-2 to TRBJ2-2; TRBD2 matches at 7 bases. In germline, CDR1 is LGHNA, CDR2 YNFKEQ. CDR3 length: 18 residues. V shed 4 bases, J shed 7 bases, and the junction held 18 bases outside the gene matches. The CDR3 coding sequence is TGTGCCAGCAGCCCGGTTGTAGGTAGCGGGCAGAGGGGCGGGGAGCTGTTTTTT. Its translation is CASSPVVGSGQRGGELFF.

The J gene is TRBJ2-5, the V gene TRBV15; TRBD2 matches 7 bases. CDR1 and CDR2 from the germline V gene are LNHNV and YYDKDF (reference sequence). There are 16 residues in the CDR3. Losses at the gene ends were 1 base for V and 11 bases for J; bases not matched to a gene: 16. The CDR3 region has the DNA TGTGCCACCAGCAGAGCCCGGGGGGACTACAGGAATGAGCAGTACTTC. Translating it yields CATSRARGDYRNEQYF.

Points on this clonotype: Germline is not matched at one junction end, which may reflect a read error. J is TRBJ2-3 and V is TRBV12-3 or TRBV12-4; D ambiguous. There are 14 residues in the CDR3. As DNA, the CDR3 is TGTGCCAGCAGTCCCGTCGCGACCGCAGATACGGAGTATTTT. This encodes CASSPVATADTEYF.

The sample holds a few counts of this clonotype. This rearrangement joins TRBV7-9 to TRBJ1-2, with 8 bases matching TRBD1. V lost 4 bases to trimming and J lost 1 base; unmatched junction nucleotides: 8. There are 16 residues in the CDR3. Germline V gene sequence: CDR1 SEHNR, CDR2 FQNEAQ (reference sequence). The CDR3 DNA reads as TGTGCCAGCAGCTCGAAAGACAGGGGCGATAACTATGGCTACACCTTC. Residues: CASSSKDRGDNYGYTF.

This clonotype was observed a few times. The chain recombines TRBV6-6 with TRBJ2-1, with 13 bases that match TRBD2. In germline, CDR1 is MNHNY, CDR2 SVGAGI (reference sequence). The CDR3 contains 14 residues. V dropped 7 bases and J dropped 7; count of bases not matched to a gene: 4. CDR3 sequence reads: CASNGLAGVNEQFF. The CDR3 nucleotides are TGTGCCAGCAATGGACTAGCGGGAGTTAATGAGCAGTTCTTC.

V is TRBV7-9 and J is TRBJ1-2; no reliable D call. The CDR3 runs to 15 residues. The ends were cut back, 6 bases at V and 0 bases at J, with 14 bases in the middle. Looked up from germline, CDR1 is SEHNR and CDR2 is FQNEAQ (reference sequence). CDR3 residues: CASRTSAAANYGYTF. The CDR3 bases are TGTGCCAGCAGAACCTCTGCAGCCGCTAACTATGGCTACACCTTC.

The sample holds many counts of this clonotype. The chain has TRBV4-1 and TRBJ2-7; 7 bases line up with TRBD1. This CDR3 is built from 17 residues. V lost 3 bases and J lost 3; bases outside the gene matches: 14. Looked up from germline, CDR1 is MGHRA and CDR2 is YSYEKL. The CDR3 sequence: CASSQHLGQETYYEQYF. As DNA, the CDR3 is TGCGCCAGCAGCCAGCACCTCGGACAGGAAACTTACTACGAGCAGTACTTC.

This rearrangement joins TRBV3-1 to TRBJ1-2; tentatively, D is TRBD1 (6 bases). The V end was cut by 4 bases, the J end by 4 bases, with 16 bases between. The CDR3 sequence is 15 residues long. In germline, CDR1 is LGHDT, CDR2 YNNKEL (reference sequence). CDR3 sequence: CASSPLGQPFYGYTF. The CDR3, as DNA: TGTGCCAGCAGCCCCCTCGGACAGCCCTTCTATGGCTACACCTTC.

The chain has TRBV25-1 and TRBJ1-1, with a possible D match to TRBD1 (5 bases). The CDR3 consists of 15 residues. The V end was cut by 4 bases, the J end by 1 base, with 13 bases between. Looked up from germline, CDR1 is MGHDK and CDR2 is SYGVNS. The CDR3 loop reads CASSGLGDSNTEAFF. The CDR3 bases are TGTGCCAGCAGTGGATTGGGGGATTCGAACACTGAAGCTTTCTTT.